The source of this TCR beta chain is a study of CD8+CD57+ T cells in acquired aplastic anemia. The use of genomic DNA as template underpinned the TCR beta VDJ and CDR3 profiling. TCRdb analysed the reads with MiXCR anew, one entry per CDR3 protein. In the table there are a few hundred thousand distinct CDR3 sequences, roughly 68% of which are singletons. The CDR3 extends over 13 amino acids. The V end was cut by 4 bases, the J end by 4 bases, with 8 bases between. Germline V gene lookup returns CDR1 DFQATT and CDR2 SNEGSKA (reference sequence). This sequence originates from a human donor in good health, serving as a control. The chain recombines TRBV20-1 with TRBJ1-6; D may be TRBD1 (6 bases). Sequenced material: sorted CD4+, CD8+, or CD8+CD57+ T cells (not recorded which) from PBMCs. This CDR3 is CSAKDSYNSPLHF. In DNA, the CDR3 is TGCAGTGCTAAGGACAGTTATAATTCACCCCTCCACTTT.